This TCR beta chain was observed in a study of CD8 T cells in Susac syndrome. General study points: Clonal expansion was missing from Susac syndrome CD4+ T cell repertoires.

Notes on this clonotype: Its matching antigen is unknown.

CD8+ and CD4+ T cells were negatively isolated; TEMRA cells were FACS-enriched. After extraction with the RNeasy kit, roughly 0.45 to 1 ug of the RNA was reverse transcribed using random hexamers. TCRdb reanalysed the immunoSEQ multiplex PCR reads using MiXCR and keeps one entry per CDR3 protein. The sample carries about 190,000 distinct CDR3 sequences, around nine tenths recorded once. The clonotype originates from a human donor with Susac syndrome. Material: CD4+ T cells from PBMCs.

The chain's CDR3 is CASSLARFLSYEQYF. The CDR3 DNA is TGTGCCAGCAGCTTAGCTCGTTTCCTCTCCTACGAGCAGTACTTC. J is TRBJ2-7 and V is TRBV7-8; D gene unclear. Trimming pared 0 bases from V and 0 bases from J, leaving 9 bases between. CDR1 is SGHVS, CDR2 FQNEAQ, per germline. This CDR3 is built from 15 residues.